These 29 T cell receptor beta chains were sequenced from one sample in a study of blood T cells in healthy people across ages. Sample-barcoded 5' priming and a J-beta primer mix drove a second PCR of 7 to 11 cycles. TCRdb independently ran MiXCR on the 5' RACE reads; one entry per CDR3 protein. In the table there are around 1.5 million distinct CDR3 sequences, around 42% of which are singletons. The sequenced sample was blood. The receptors were sampled from a woman aged 18 to 35 in good health.

The chain uses TRBV5-1 and TRBJ2-1, with 8 positions matching TRBD2. Germline CDR1 is SGHRS and CDR2 is YFSETQ. V lost 5 bases, J lost 9 bases, and 10 bases stayed unmatched. This CDR3 spans 14 amino acids. In DNA form, the CDR3 reads TGCGCCAGCAGTCCGGCGGGACTAGTGCGTGAGCAGTTCTTC. This translates into CASSPAGLVREQFF.

This clonotype was observed a single time. V and J are TRBV5-1 and TRBJ2-1; a possible D gene is TRBD1 (6 bases). The length of the CDR3 is 14 residues. The V gene's germline CDR1 is SGHRS and CDR2 YFSETQ. Trimming stripped 6 bases from V and 6 bases from J, with 16 bases between. This chain's CDR3 is CASKLGLGANEQFF. CDR3 in DNA: TGCGCCAGCAAGCTTGGACTGGGGGCCAATGAGCAGTTCTTC.

The rearrangement joins TRBV9 to TRBJ2-7; TRBD1 matches 8 bases. Germline values: CDR1 SGDLS, CDR2 YYNGEE. This CDR3 has 17 residues. Unmatched junction bases numbered 15, after V lost 0 bases and J lost 7 bases. The CDR3 loop reads CASSVAAQGAVSGEQYF. Written as DNA, the CDR3 is TGTGCCAGCAGCGTAGCGGCCCAGGGGGCTGTATCGGGTGAGCAGTACTTC.

The rearrangement uses TRBV3-1 and TRBJ2-3; D might be TRBD1 or TRBD2, each matching 5 bases. Trimming took 5 bases from V and 3 from J, leaving 12 bases between them. This CDR3 has 14 residues. Germline V gives CDR1 LGHDT, CDR2 YNNKEL (reference sequence). The CDR3 DNA is TGTGCCAGCAGCAGAGGGGCCCCTACAGATACGCAGTATTTT. Protein: CASSRGAPTDTQYF.

The rearrangement joins TRBV6-2 or TRBV6-3 to TRBJ2-1, with 9 bases fitting TRBD2. The DNA end is a closer match to TRBJ2-7, so the J assignment may be wrong. This CDR3 is built from 17 residues. Germline V lookup: CDR1 MNHEY, CDR2 SVGEGT. CDR3 nucleotides: TGTGCCAGCAGTCCCCGGCTAGCGGGAACATCTTACAATGAGCAGTACTTC. Its translation is CASSPRLAGTSYNEQYF.

There are a few counts of this clonotype. The genes are TRBV27 and TRBJ2-7; 7 nucleotides line up with TRBD2. CDR1 is MNHEY and CDR2 is SMNVEV in the germline V gene (reference sequence). The CDR3 is made up of 14 amino acids. J was trimmed by 4 bases and V by 7 bases; bases with no gene match: 10. Here the CDR3 DNA reads TGTGCCAGCACCACTCAGCGGGATGGTTACGAGCAGTACTTC. It translates to CASTTQRDGYEQYF.

CDR3 in amino acids: CAISANRAGDGETQYF. The DNA of the CDR3 is TGTGCCATCAGTGCGAATCGAGCGGGAGATGGGGAGACCCAGTACTTC. The chain links TRBV10-3 to TRBJ2-5; TRBD2 agrees at 8 bases. Losses at the gene ends were 4 bases for V and 5 bases for J; bases not matched to a gene: 12. Germline-derived CDR1 and CDR2 are ENHRY and SYGVKD. The CDR3 length is 16 residues.

This rearrangement joins TRBV4-1 to TRBJ1-3; 9 nucleotides agree with TRBD1. Trimming cost V 3 bases and J 4 bases; bases outside gene matches: 7. This CDR3 has 16 amino acids. Germline-derived CDR1 and CDR2 are MGHRA and YSYEKL. CDR3 DNA: TGCGCCAGCAGCCACCAACAGGGGGCATCCGGAAACACCATATATTTT. It translates to CASSHQQGASGNTIYF.

In DNA, the CDR3 is TGTGCCATCAATGGGGCGGCTAATGAAAAACTGTTTTTT. It specifies CAINGAANEKLFF. The V gene is TRBV10-3, the J gene TRBJ1-4; D is perhaps TRBD1 (5 bases). Germline-derived CDR1 and CDR2 are ENHRY and SYGVKD. The CDR3 contains 13 residues. Trimming pared 7 bases from V and 3 bases from J, leaving 9 bases between.

Points on this clonotype: No conserved phenylalanine or tryptophan is present at the end of the CDR3, so a read error is the likely explanation. The chain recombines TRBV4-2 with TRBJ2-7; D call uncertain. This CDR3 comprises 14 residues. Germline V gene lookup returns CDR1 LGHNA and CDR2 YNFKEQ. V shed 1 base and J shed 0 bases, with 7 bases lying between them. CDR3 residues: CASSQVQDSYEQYY. CDR3 DNA sequence: TGTGCCAGCAGCCAAGTGCAAGACTCCTACGAGCAGTACTAC.

The J gene is TRBJ1-2, the V gene TRBV28; no definite D call. In germline, CDR1 is MDHEN, CDR2 SYDVKM. This CDR3 comprises 15 residues. The V gene lost 6 bases and the J gene lost 6 bases, with 20 bases spanning the gap. This chain's CDR3 is CASRILDRRENGYTF. The DNA of the CDR3 is TGTGCCAGCAGGATCCTTGACCGGAGGGAGAATGGCTACACCTTC.

This clonotype was seen a handful of times. This chain links TRBV20-1 with TRBJ1-6; 7 bases map to TRBD1. Unmatched junction bases numbered 8, after V lost 5 bases and J lost 7 bases. CDR1 and CDR2 from the germline V gene are DFQATT and SNEGSKA (reference sequence). The CDR3 has 14 residues. For the CDR3, the DNA is TGCAGTGCTGCTATACAGGGGATGAATTCACCCCTCCACTTT. The encoded protein is CSAAIQGMNSPLHF.

V gene TRBV20-1 combines with J gene TRBJ1-2, with D maybe TRBD1 (5 bases). With 3 bases removed from V and 3 bases from J, the gap between germline ends came to 11 bases. The CDR3 spans 13 residues. Germline V gene lookup returns CDR1 DFQATT and CDR2 SNEGSKA (reference sequence). This CDR3 reads CSASGQGDYGYTF. In nucleotides, the CDR3 is TGCAGTGCTAGTGGCCAGGGAGACTATGGCTACACCTTC.

This chain links TRBV28 with TRBJ2-7; 7 bases match TRBD1. This CDR3 has 15 amino acids. V shed 7 bases and J 4 bases; nucleotides not matched to a gene: 13. Germline V CDR1 and CDR2: MDHEN, SYDVKM. The CDR3 sequence: CASTSPRQGPYEQYF. The CDR3 DNA is TGTGCCAGCACCTCTCCAAGACAGGGACCTTACGAGCAGTACTTC.

The chain recombines TRBV12-3 or TRBV12-4 with TRBJ2-7; D call uncertain. Trimming took 8 bases from V and 5 from J, leaving 10 bases between them. The CDR3 has 11 amino acids. The CDR3 region has the DNA TGTGCCAGCGGAAGCCGGCACGAGCAGTACTTC. This codes for CASGSRHEQYF.

The chain couples TRBV4-1 to TRBJ2-2, with 7 bases fitting TRBD1. J was trimmed by 6 bases and V by 2 bases; bases with no gene match: 6. The CDR3 is 15 amino acids. The germline CDR1 and CDR2 sequences are MGHRA and YSYEKL. CDR3 sequence reads: CASSQPTGRPGELFF. The CDR3 nucleotides read TGCGCCAGCAGCCAACCGACAGGGCGACCCGGGGAGCTGTTTTTT.

The chain recombines TRBV18 with TRBJ2-1, with a weak D call TRBD1 (5 bases). CDR3 length: 15 amino acids. V was trimmed by 0 bases and J by 2 bases, leaving 8 bases between them. Germline lookup yields CDR1 KGHSH and CDR2 LQKENI. The CDR3 sequence is CASSPPRQTYNEQFF. The CDR3 region has the DNA TGTGCCAGCTCACCACCCCGACAGACCTACAATGAGCAGTTCTTC.

This clonotype was picked up many times. The chain is built from TRBV25-1 and TRBJ2-7; D may be TRBD2 (6 bases). In germline, CDR1 is MGHDK, CDR2 SYGVNS. This CDR3 has 14 residues. V lost 6 bases, J lost 1 base, and 13 bases lay in between. CDR3 sequence: CASSPGLTSYEQYF. The CDR3 DNA is TGTGCCAGCAGCCCGGGACTGACATCCTACGAGCAGTACTTC.

The chain has TRBV7-9 and TRBJ2-5; TRBD1 matches 9 bases. The CDR3 length is 16 residues. Trimming cost V 5 bases and J 11 bases; bases outside gene matches: 18. CDR1 is SEHNR, CDR2 FQNEAQ, per germline (reference sequence). The CDR3 region has the DNA TGTGCCAGCAGCCCTTACCCGGGACAGGGTTACAATGAGCAGTACTTC. Its protein is CASSPYPGQGYNEQYF.

This chain uses TRBV11-2 with TRBJ2-1; TRBD1 matches 7 bases. With the DNA end fitting TRBJ2-7 better, the J assignment may be wrong. Per germline, CDR1 SGHAT and CDR2 FQNNGV. The CDR3 is made up of 15 amino acids. The chain's CDR3 is CASSPIGTVYNEQYF. The CDR3 DNA sequence: TGTGCCAGCAGCCCCATAGGGACAGTCTACAATGAGCAGTACTTC.

This clonotype has just a few counts. The rearrangement links TRBV10-3 to TRBJ1-1, with 8 bases fitting TRBD1. J gave up 4 bases and V 6 bases, and 7 bases lay outside the gene matches. The CDR3 has 14 residues. Germline values: CDR1 ENHRY, CDR2 SYGVKD. CDR3 amino acids: CAIRADRGITEAFF. In DNA, the CDR3 is TGTGCCATCAGGGCCGACAGGGGAATCACTGAAGCTTTCTTT.

This clonotype was counted a few times. V usage is TRBV5-6 and J usage is TRBJ2-7; the D is unclear. V dropped 8 bases and J dropped 0 bases, with 12 bases sitting between them. The CDR3 is 13 residues long. The V gene's germline CDR1 is SGHDT and CDR2 YYEEEE. CDR3 in amino acids: CARQRTISYEQYF. CDR3 coding DNA: TGTGCCAGACAACGTACTATCTCCTACGAGCAGTACTTC.

The chain combines TRBV6-1 with TRBJ1-2, with 9 bases lining up with TRBD1. This CDR3 contains 15 residues. V dropped 3 bases and J dropped 4; count of bases not matched to a gene: 6. The V gene's germline CDR1 is MNHNS and CDR2 SASEGT. As DNA, the CDR3 is TGTGCCAGCAGTGAGGTGGACAGGGGTTTCTATGGCTACACCTTC. Residues: CASSEVDRGFYGYTF.

The genes are TRBV4-1 and TRBJ1-2; 7 nucleotides match TRBD1. The ends lost 0 bases at V and 4 bases at J; junction bases unmatched: 11. This CDR3 comprises 17 residues. Germline CDR1 MGHRA, CDR2 YSYEKL. The CDR3 protein is CASSQDPGDRFLYGYTF. CDR3 DNA: TGCGCCAGCAGCCAAGACCCCGGGGACAGATTTCTCTATGGCTACACCTTC.

The chain carries TRBV20-1 and TRBJ1-5, with D uncertain. CDR1 is DFQATT, CDR2 SNEGSKA, per germline (reference sequence). Trimming removed 2 bases from V and 4 bases from J, with 9 bases in between. This CDR3 is 13 amino acids long. CDR3 sequence: CSARIQPNQPQHF. Written as DNA, the CDR3 is TGCAGTGCTAGAATACAGCCTAATCAGCCCCAGCATTTT.

V and J are TRBV12-3 or TRBV12-4 and TRBJ2-1; no definite D call. Judging by the DNA end, TRBJ2-7 fits better; the J call may be wrong. The CDR3 loop spans 15 amino acids. CDR3: CASSLRLSSYNEQYF. The CDR3 region has the DNA TGTGCCAGCAGTTTAAGGCTGAGCTCCTACAATGAGCAGTACTTC.

The rearrangement joins TRBV30 to TRBJ2-1; perhaps TRBD2 as D (5 bases). The length of the CDR3 is 17 residues. Trimming removed 4 bases from V and 2 bases from J, with 21 bases in between. Looked up from germline, CDR1 is GTSNPN and CDR2 is SVGIG (reference sequence). This CDR3 reads CAWTDGRGSRTYNEQFF. The CDR3 coding sequence is TGTGCCTGGACCGACGGGCGAGGGAGTCGTACCTACAATGAGCAGTTCTTC.

This rearrangement joins TRBV11-2 to TRBJ2-1; tentative D call: TRBD2 (6 bases). Germline CDR1 SGHAT, CDR2 FQNNGV. The CDR3 covers 14 residues. V dropped 3 bases and J dropped 6 bases, with 12 bases sitting between them. CDR3 nucleotides: TGTGCCAGCAGCTTCAATAGCGGACCCAATGAGCAGTTCTTC. Protein sequence: CASSFNSGPNEQFF.

This rearrangement joins TRBV28 to TRBJ2-6; D not resolved. The V gene's germline CDR1 is MDHEN and CDR2 SYDVKM. The CDR3 is made up of 17 amino acids. Deletions cut 5 bases from V and 0 bases from J, with 14 bases between. CDR3: CASSGRTADSGANVLTF. The DNA for the CDR3 is TGTGCCAGCAGTGGGCGGACCGCTGACTCTGGGGCCAACGTCCTGACTTTC.